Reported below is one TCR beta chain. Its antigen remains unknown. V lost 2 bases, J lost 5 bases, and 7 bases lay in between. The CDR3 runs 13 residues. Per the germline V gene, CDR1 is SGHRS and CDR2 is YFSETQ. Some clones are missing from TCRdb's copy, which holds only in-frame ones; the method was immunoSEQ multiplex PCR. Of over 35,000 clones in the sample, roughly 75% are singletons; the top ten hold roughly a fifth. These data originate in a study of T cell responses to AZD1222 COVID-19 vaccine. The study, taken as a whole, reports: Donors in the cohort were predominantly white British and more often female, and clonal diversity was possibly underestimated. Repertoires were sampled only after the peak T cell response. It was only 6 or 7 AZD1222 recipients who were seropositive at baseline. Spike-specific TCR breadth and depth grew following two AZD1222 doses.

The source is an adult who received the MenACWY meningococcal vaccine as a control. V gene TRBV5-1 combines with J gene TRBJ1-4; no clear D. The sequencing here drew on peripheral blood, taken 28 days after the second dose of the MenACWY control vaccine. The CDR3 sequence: CASSFGQNEKLFF. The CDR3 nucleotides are TGCGCCAGCAGCTTTGGCCAGAATGAAAAACTGTTTTTT.